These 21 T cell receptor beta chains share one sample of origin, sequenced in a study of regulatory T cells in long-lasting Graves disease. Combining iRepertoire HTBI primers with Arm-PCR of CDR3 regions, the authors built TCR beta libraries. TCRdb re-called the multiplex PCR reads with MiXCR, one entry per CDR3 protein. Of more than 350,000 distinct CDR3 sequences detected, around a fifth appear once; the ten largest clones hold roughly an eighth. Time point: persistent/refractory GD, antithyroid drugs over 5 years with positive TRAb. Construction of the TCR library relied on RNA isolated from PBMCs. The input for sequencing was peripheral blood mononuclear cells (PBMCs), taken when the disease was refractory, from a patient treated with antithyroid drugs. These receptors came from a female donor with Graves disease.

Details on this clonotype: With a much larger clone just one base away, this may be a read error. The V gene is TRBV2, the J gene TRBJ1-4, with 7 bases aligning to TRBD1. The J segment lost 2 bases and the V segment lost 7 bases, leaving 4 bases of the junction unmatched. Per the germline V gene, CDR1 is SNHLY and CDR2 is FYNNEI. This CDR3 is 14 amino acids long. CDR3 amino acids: CASTKGATNEKLFF. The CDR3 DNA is TGTGCCAGCACCAAGGGGGCGACTAATGAAAAACTGTTTTTT.

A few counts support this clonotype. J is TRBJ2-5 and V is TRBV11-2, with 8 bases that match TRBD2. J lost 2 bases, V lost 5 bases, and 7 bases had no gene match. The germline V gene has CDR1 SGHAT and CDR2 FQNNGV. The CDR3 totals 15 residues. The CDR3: CASSRGGLPQETQYF. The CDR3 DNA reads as TGTGCCAGCAGCCGGGGGGGACTACCACAAGAGACCCAGTACTTC.

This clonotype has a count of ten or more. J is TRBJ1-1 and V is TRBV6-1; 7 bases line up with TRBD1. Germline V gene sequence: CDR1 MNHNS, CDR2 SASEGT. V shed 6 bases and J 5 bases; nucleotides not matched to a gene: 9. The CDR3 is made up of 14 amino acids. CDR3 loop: CASRRTGARTEAFF. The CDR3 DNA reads TGTGCCAGCAGACGCACAGGGGCGCGGACTGAAGCTTTCTTT.

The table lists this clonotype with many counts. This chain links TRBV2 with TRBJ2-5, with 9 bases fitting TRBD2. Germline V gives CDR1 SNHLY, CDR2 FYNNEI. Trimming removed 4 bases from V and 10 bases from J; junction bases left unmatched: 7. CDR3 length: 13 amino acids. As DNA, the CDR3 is TGTGCCAGCAGTGGGGCGGGGGGGGAAGACCAGTACTTC. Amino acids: CASSGAGGEDQYF.

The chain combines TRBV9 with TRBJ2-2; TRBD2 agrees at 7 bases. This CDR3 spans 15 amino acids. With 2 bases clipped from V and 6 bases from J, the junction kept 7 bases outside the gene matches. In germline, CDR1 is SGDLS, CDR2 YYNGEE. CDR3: CASSVGGSSAGELFF. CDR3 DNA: TGTGCCAGCAGCGTCGGCGGGAGTAGTGCCGGGGAGCTGTTTTTT.

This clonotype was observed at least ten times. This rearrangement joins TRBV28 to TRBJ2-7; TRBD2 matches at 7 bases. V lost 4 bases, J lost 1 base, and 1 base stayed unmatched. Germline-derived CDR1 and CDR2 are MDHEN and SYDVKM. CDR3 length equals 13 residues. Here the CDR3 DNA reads TGTGCCAGCAGTTGGGGGGGTTCCTACGAGCAGTACTTC. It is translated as CASSWGGSYEQYF.

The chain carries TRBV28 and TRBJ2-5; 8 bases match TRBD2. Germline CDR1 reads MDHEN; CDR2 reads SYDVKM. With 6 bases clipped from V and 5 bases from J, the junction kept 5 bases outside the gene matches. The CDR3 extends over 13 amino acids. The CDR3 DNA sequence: TGTGCCAGCAGGCTTAGCGGGGCGGAGACCCAGTACTTC. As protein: CASRLSGAETQYF. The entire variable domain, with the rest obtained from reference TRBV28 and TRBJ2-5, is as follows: DVKVTQSSRYLVKRTGEKVFLECVQDMDHENMFWYRQDPGLGLRLIYFSYDVKMKEKGDIPEGYSVSREKKERFSLILESASTNQTSMYLCASRLSGAETQYFGPGTRLLVL.

The CDR3 region is CASSFHSTGELFF. The CDR3 nucleotides read TGTGCCAGCAGCTTCCATAGCACCGGGGAGCTGTTTTTT. The chain combines TRBV7-9 with TRBJ2-2; no reliable D call. The CDR3 loop spans 13 amino acids. Germline loops: CDR1 SEHNR, CDR2 FQNEAQ (reference sequence). V shed 3 bases and J shed 4 bases, with 6 bases lying between them.

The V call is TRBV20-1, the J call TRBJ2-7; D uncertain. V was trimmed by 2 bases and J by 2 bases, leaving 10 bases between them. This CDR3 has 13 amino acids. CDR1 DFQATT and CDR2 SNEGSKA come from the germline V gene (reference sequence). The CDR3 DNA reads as TGCAGTGCTAGACCCCAGGTTACCTACGAGCAGTACTTC. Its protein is CSARPQVTYEQYF.

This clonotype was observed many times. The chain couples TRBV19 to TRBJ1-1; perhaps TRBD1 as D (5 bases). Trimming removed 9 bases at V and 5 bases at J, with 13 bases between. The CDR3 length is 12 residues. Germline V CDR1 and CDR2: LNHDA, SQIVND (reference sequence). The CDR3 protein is CASSLQGTEAFF. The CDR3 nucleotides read TGTGCCAGCAGTCTGCAGGGTACTGAAGCTTTCTTT.

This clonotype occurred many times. The CDR3 sequence: CASRPGDRETGELFF. In DNA, the CDR3 is TGTGCCAGCAGACCAGGGGACAGGGAGACCGGGGAGCTGTTTTTT. This chain links TRBV28 with TRBJ2-2, with 9 positions matching TRBD1. The CDR3 has 15 residues. V shed 6 bases, J shed 5 bases, and the junction held 7 bases outside the gene matches. CDR1 MDHEN and CDR2 SYDVKM come from the germline V gene.

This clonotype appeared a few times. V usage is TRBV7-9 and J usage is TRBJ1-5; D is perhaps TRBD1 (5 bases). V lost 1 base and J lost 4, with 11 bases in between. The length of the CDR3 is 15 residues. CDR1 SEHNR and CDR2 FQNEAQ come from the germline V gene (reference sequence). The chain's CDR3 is CASSLDGAPNQPQHF. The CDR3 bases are TGTGCCAGCAGCTTAGATGGGGCTCCGAATCAGCCCCAGCATTTT.

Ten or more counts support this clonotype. CDR3 region: CASSPGQGRYEQYF. DNA of the CDR3: TGTGCCAGCAGTCCGGGACAGGGCCGCTACGAGCAGTACTTC. This rearrangement joins TRBV12-3 or TRBV12-4 to TRBJ2-7, with TRBD1 identical over 9 bases. Trimming took 5 bases from V and 3 from J; bases not matched to a gene: 5. The length of the CDR3 is 14 residues.

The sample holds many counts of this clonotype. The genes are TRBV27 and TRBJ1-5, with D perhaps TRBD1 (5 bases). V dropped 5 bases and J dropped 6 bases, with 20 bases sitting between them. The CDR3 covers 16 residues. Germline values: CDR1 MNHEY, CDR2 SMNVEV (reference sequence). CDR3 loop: CASSPSFGGRGQPQHF. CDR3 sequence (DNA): TGTGCCAGCAGTCCAAGTTTTGGTGGAAGGGGTCAGCCCCAGCATTTT.

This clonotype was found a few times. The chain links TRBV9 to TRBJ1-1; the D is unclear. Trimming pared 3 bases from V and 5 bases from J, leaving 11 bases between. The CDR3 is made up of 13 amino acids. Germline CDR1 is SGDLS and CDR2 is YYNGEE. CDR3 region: CASSAEDGTEAFF. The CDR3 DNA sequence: TGTGCCAGCAGCGCTGAGGATGGTACTGAAGCTTTCTTT.

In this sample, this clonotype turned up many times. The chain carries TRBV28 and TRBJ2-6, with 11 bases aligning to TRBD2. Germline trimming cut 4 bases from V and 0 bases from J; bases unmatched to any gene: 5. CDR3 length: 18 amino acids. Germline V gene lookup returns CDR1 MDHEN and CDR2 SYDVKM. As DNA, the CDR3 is TGTGCCAGCAGTTCCCCTAGCGGGAGGATCTCTGGGGCCAACGTCCTGACTTTC. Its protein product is CASSSPSGRISGANVLTF.

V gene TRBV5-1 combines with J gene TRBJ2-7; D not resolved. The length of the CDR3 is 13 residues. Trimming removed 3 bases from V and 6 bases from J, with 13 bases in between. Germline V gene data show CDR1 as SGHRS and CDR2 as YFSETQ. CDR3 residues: CASSSPGSSEQYF. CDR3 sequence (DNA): TGCGCCAGCAGCTCCCCGGGCTCCAGCGAGCAGTACTTC. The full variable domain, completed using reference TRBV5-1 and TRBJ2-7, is KAGVTQTPRYLIKTRGQQVTLSCSPISGHRSVSWYQQTPGQGLQFLFEYFSETQRNKGNFPGRFSGRQFSNSRSEMNVSTLELGDSALYLCASSSPGSSEQYFGPGTRLTVT.

The CDR3: CASSRPRTGNTGELFF. The CDR3 bases are TGTGCCAGCAGCCGACCGAGGACCGGCAACACCGGGGAGCTGTTTTTT. The V call is TRBV3-1, the J call TRBJ2-2; D gene uncertain. This CDR3 spans 16 amino acids. Germline V lookup: CDR1 LGHDT, CDR2 YNNKEL (reference sequence). V lost 4 bases to trimming and J lost 2 bases, with 14 bases between them.

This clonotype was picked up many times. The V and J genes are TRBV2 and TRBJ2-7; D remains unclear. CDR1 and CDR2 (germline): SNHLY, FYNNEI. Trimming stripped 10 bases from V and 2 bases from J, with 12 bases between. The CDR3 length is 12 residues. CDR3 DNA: TGTGCCATCATGGACGGGCCCTACGAGCAGTACTTC. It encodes CAIMDGPYEQYF.

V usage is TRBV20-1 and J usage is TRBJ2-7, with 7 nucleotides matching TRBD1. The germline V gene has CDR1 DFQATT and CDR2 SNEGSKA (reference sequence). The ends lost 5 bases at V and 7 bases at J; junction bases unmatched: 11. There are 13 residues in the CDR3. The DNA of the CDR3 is TGCAGTGCTCCCCGGGACAGCCTGTGGGAGCAGTACTTC. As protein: CSAPRDSLWEQYF.

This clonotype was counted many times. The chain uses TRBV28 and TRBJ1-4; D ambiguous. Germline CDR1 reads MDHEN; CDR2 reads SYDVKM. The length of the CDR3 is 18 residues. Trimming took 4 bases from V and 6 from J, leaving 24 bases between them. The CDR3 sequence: CASSWIGRHGSLDEKLFF. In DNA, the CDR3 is TGTGCCAGCAGTTGGATCGGACGACATGGCAGTTTAGATGAAAAACTGTTTTTT.